The 29 T cell receptor delta chains in this list originate from one sample, sequenced in a study of Vγ9Vδ2 T cells in congenital toxoplasmosis. TRGC- and TRDC-specific primers primed one-tube template-switch reverse transcription to make cDNA. The TRGC primer was designed to bind both TRGC1 and TRGC2 constant genes. TCRdb redid clone calling on the reads using CATT. The sample has 750 to 1,000 delta-chain clones, about 20% seen once. The sequenced sample was gamma-delta T cells from blood. The receptors were sampled from a child under 10 years old born to a mother with Toxoplasma gondii infection during pregnancy, either congenitally infected or uninfected (not recorded which).

A note on this clone: A far more abundant clone sits one base away, making this likely a read error. This CDR3 is also generated by other DNA sequences in the sample. V and J are TRDV2 and TRDJ3; perhaps TRDD3 as D (5 bases). The CDR3 spans 16 residues. The V gene's germline CDR1 is GEAIGNYY and CDR2 EKD. Trimming took off 0 bases at V and 5 bases at J, with 10 bases between the two ends. This CDR3 is CACDTWGIRDTRQMFF. CDR3 sequence (DNA): TGTGCCTGTGACACCTGGGGAATACGGGACACCCGACAGATGTTTTTC.

By share, this clone ranks as medium-sized (0.01 to 0.1%). The rearrangement links TRDV2 to TRDJ3; TRDD3 matches at 8 bases. Germline trimming cut 3 bases from V and 0 bases from J; bases unmatched to any gene: 6. The CDR3 loop spans 18 amino acids. Per the germline V gene, CDR1 is GEAIGNYY and CDR2 is EKD. CDR3 bases: TGTGCCTGTGACTTACTGGGGGTCAGCTCCTGGGACACCCGACAGATGTTTTTC. This gives the protein CACDLLGVSSWDTRQMFF.

This clone is deemed large. V gene TRDV1 combines with J gene TRDJ1; 12 positions agree with TRDD3. V gave up 2 bases and J gave up 2 bases; unmatched junction bases: 18. This CDR3 comprises 21 residues. From germline, CDR1 is TSWWSYY and CDR2 QGS. The CDR3 DNA sequence: TGTGCTCTTGGGGAAGACTTCGTATCTTACTGGGGGATACCGCGGACCGATAAACTCATCTTT. Encoded protein: CALGEDFVSYWGIPRTDKLIF.

This clone was detected only a few times. A much larger clone differs from this one at a single base, so this may be a read error. This chain joins TRDV1 and TRDJ1, with 12 bases aligning to TRDD3. Germline V gene data show CDR1 as TSWWSYY and CDR2 as QGS. The CDR3 consists of 21 residues. V lost 2 bases and J lost 2; bases outside the gene matches: 18. This CDR3 reads CALGENFVSYWGIPRTDKLIF. The CDR3 bases are TGTGCTCTTGGGGAAAACTTCGTATCTTACTGGGGGATACCGCGGACCGATAAACTCATCTTT.

This clone is categorized as large (0.1 to 1%). Other nucleotide sequences in the sample specify the same CDR3. The chain uses TRDV1 and TRDJ1, with TRDD3 matching 12 bases. Germline CDR1 is TSWWSYY and CDR2 is QGS. This CDR3 contains 22 residues. The J segment lost 2 bases and the V segment lost 1 base, leaving 20 bases of the junction unmatched. CDR3: CALGEPPPLPNWGILRTDKLIF. CDR3 nucleotides: TGTGCTCTTGGGGAACCGCCCCCCCTACCCAACTGGGGGATACTGAGGACCGATAAACTCATCTTT.

For this clone: This clone may be a read error of a much larger clone one base away. The rearrangement joins TRDV2 to TRDJ3, with 13 bases matching TRDD3. Germline CDR1 is GEAIGNYY and CDR2 is EKD. The CDR3 has 19 residues. Unmatched junction bases numbered 9, after V lost 6 bases and J lost 2 bases. The CDR3 DNA is TGTGCCTGTAACAAAGTACTGGGGGATACGACCTGGGACACCCGACAGATGTTTTTC. This translates into CACNKVLGDTTWDTRQMFF.

Comment on this clone: Given a much more abundant clone one base away, this may be a read error. The sample holds other DNA sequences that translate to the same CDR3. This chain links TRDV2 with TRDJ3; 13 nucleotides match TRDD3. The CDR3 is 20 amino acids. CDR1 is GEAIGNYY, CDR2 EKD, per germline. CDR3 bases: TGTGCCTGTGACATACTGGGGGATACGCCTAGCTCCTGGGATACCCGACAGATGTTTTTC. It encodes CACDILGDTPSSWDTRQMFF.

This clone was observed a few times. This likely traces to a read error, being one base from a far larger clone. V is TRDV2 and J is TRDJ3, with 9 bases that match TRDD3. Per the germline V gene, CDR1 is GEAIGNYY and CDR2 is EKD. This CDR3 spans 18 amino acids. For the CDR3, the DNA is TGTGCCAGTGAGACTGGGGGACCGTACTCCTGGGACACCCGACAGATGTTTTTC. It is translated as CASETGGPYSWDTRQMFF.

This clone is large (0.1 to 1%) by share. The chain combines TRDV1 with TRDJ1, with TRDD3 as a possible D gene (5 bases). In germline, CDR1 is TSWWSYY, CDR2 QGS. CDR3 length equals 16 residues. Between the trimmed V and J ends, which lost 5 bases and 3 bases, there was a span of 19 bases. CDR3 region: CALGLQRGAGSDKLIF. For the CDR3, the DNA is TGTGCTCTTGGGCTCCAAAGGGGGGCCGGCTCCGATAAACTCATCTTT.

This clone has only a few counts. A far larger clone is a single base away, which makes a read error likely. The chain combines TRDV1 with TRDJ1, with TRDD3 identical over 12 bases. This CDR3 comprises 22 residues. CDR1 is TSWWSYY and CDR2 is QGS in the germline V gene. J was trimmed by 2 bases and V by 4 bases; bases with no gene match: 23. Here the CDR3 DNA reads TGTGCTCTTGGGGGACCCCTCTTCCTTGTACTGGGGGATACTCTCTGGACCGATAAACTCATCTTT. Translated, it gives CALGGPLFLVLGDTLWTDKLIF.

This clone is labeled as medium-sized. V is TRDV2 and J is TRDJ3; TRDD3 aligns across 9 bases. CDR3 size: 20 residues. Germline V gene sequence: CDR1 GEAIGNYY, CDR2 EKD. Germline trimming cut 0 bases from V and 1 base from J; bases unmatched to any gene: 9. CDR3 nucleotides: TGTGCCTGTGACACCCTTCTGGGGATACGCGGATCCTGGGACACCCGACAGATGTTTTTC. Protein sequence: CACDTLLGIRGSWDTRQMFF.

As to this clone: TCRdb has a much larger clone's protein, which differs at residue 8 from the translation of this DNA, likely because of a read error; what is shown is the protein translated from the DNA. V and J are TRDV2 and TRDJ3, with 8 bases lining up with TRDD3. CDR1 is GEAIGNYY and CDR2 is EKD in the germline V gene. CDR3 length equals 18 residues. With V trimmed by 4 bases and J by 0 bases, 7 bases remained unmatched. CDR3 amino acids: CACDLLGGSSWDTRQMFF. Here the CDR3 DNA reads TGTGCCTGTGATCTACTGGGGGGTAGCTCCTGGGACACCCGACAGATGTTTTTC.

Note on this clone: A far larger clone is one base from this, pointing to a likely read error. The gene calls are TRDV1 and TRDJ1; 11 bases are shared with TRDD3. The CDR3 totals 24 residues. After removal of 0 bases from V and 1 base from J, the junction contained 25 bases not matched to a gene. Germline V gene data show CDR1 as TSWWSYY and CDR2 as QGS. CDR3 coding DNA: TGTGCTCTTGGGGAACTAGGGCTGCGACCTACCCGGTACTGGGGGATAATGATCACCGATAAACTCATCTTT. As protein: CALGELGLRPTRYWGIMITDKLIF.

By share, this clone ranks as large. This chain joins TRDV1 and TRDJ1; 13 bases map to TRDD3. This CDR3 is 26 amino acids long. With 3 bases clipped from V and 0 bases from J, the junction kept 31 bases outside the gene matches. Looked up from germline, CDR1 is TSWWSYY and CDR2 is QGS. The DNA for the CDR3 is TGTGCTCTTGGGGATCCCATTTTTCTACTAGGTATCGTACTGGGGGATACGATGGGGGACACCGATAAACTCATCTTT. Translation gives CALGDPIFLLGIVLGDTMGDTDKLIF.

With regard to this clone: A far more abundant clone sits one base away, making this likely a read error. The chain couples TRDV2 to TRDJ2, with D tentatively TRDD3 (5 bases). The germline V gene has CDR1 GEAIGNYY and CDR2 EKD. Trimming pared 0 bases from V and 0 bases from J, leaving 10 bases between. This CDR3 comprises 16 residues. The DNA for the CDR3 is TGTGCCTGTGACACCCTGGAGGATACTTTGACAGCACAACTCTTCTTT. Amino acids: CACDTLEDTLTAQLFF.

On this clone: This may arise from a read error, as a much more abundant clone is one base away. The identical CDR3 is also encoded by other nucleotide sequences in the sample. V is TRDV1 and J is TRDJ1; TRDD2 aligns across 8 bases. CDR1 and CDR2 (germline): TSWWSYY, QGS. Germline trimming cut 3 bases from V and 2 bases from J; bases unmatched to any gene: 14. The CDR3 covers 18 residues. CDR3 residues: CALGELPSYSVRTDKLIF. Written as DNA, the CDR3 is TGTGCTCTTGGGGAGTTGCCTTCCTATTCGGTTAGGACCGATAAACTCATCTTT.

On this clone: One base away lies a much larger clone, so this may be a sequencing read error. The chain combines TRDV2 with TRDJ3, with 12 bases aligning to TRDD3. Germline V gene sequence: CDR1 GEAIGNYY, CDR2 EKD. This CDR3 is 20 amino acids long. CDR3 DNA sequence: TGTGCCTGTGACCCTACTGGGGGATACCCTAGCTCCTGGGACACCCAACAGATGTTTTTC. Translation: CACDPTGGYPSSWDTQQMFF.

In its sample, this clone is large. The same CDR3 is also encoded by other DNA sequences in this sample. The chain carries TRDV1 and TRDJ2; 7 nucleotides match TRDD3. Germline V gene sequence: CDR1 TSWWSYY, CDR2 QGS. This CDR3 contains 19 residues. J was trimmed by 1 base and V by 2 bases; bases with no gene match: 13. The CDR3 DNA reads TGTGCTCTTGGGGAAGGTCCGGTACTGGGGTTGTATTTGACAGCACAACTCTTCTTT. It translates to CALGEGPVLGLYLTAQLFF.

A few counts support this clone. A much larger clone sits a single nucleotide away, making a read error possible. The chain couples TRDV1 to TRDJ1; 13 bases line up with TRDD3. CDR1 TSWWSYY and CDR2 QGS come from the germline V gene. The CDR3 has 18 residues. The CDR3 loop is CAIGELAYWGIRDDKLIF. The DNA of the CDR3 is TGTGCTATTGGGGAACTTGCGTACTGGGGGATACGGGACGATAAACTCATCTTT.

Relative to its sample, this clone is medium-sized. V usage is TRDV2 and J usage is TRDJ3; 10 nucleotides match TRDD3. The trim removed 2 bases at V and 2 bases at J, leaving 5 bases unmatched. Germline values: CDR1 GEAIGNYY, CDR2 EKD. The CDR3 length is 18 residues. In DNA form, the CDR3 reads TGTGCCTGTGACAAAGTACTGGGGGATCCCTGGGACACCCGACAGATGTTTTTC. Translating gives CACDKVLGDPWDTRQMFF.

Notes on this clone: Being one base from a much bigger clone, this may be a read error. The chain links TRDV2 to TRDJ3; 9 nucleotides line up with TRDD3. This CDR3 region has 21 residues. Losses at the gene ends were 0 bases for V and 0 bases for J; bases not matched to a gene: 11. Germline V gene data show CDR1 as GEAIGNYY and CDR2 as EKD. This CDR3 is CACDTKRTGGKSSWDTRQMFF. CDR3 DNA sequence: TGTGCCTGTGACACCAAGCGGACTGGGGGAAAGAGCTCCTGGGACACCCGACAGATGTTTTTC.

As for this clone: This may stem from a read error, because a much larger clone lies one nucleotide away. The chain recombines TRAV36/DV7 with TRDJ1, with 8 bases identical to TRDD3. The CDR3 has 19 amino acids. Germline CDR1 is VTNFRS and CDR2 is LTSSGIE (reference sequence). The V gene end was trimmed by 0 bases and the J gene end by 2 bases; junction bases not matched to a gene: 18. As DNA, the CDR3 is TGTGCTGTGGAGGGAACTAGAGGGATACGTAAGCGGGGAACCGATAAACTCATCTTT. Translation: CAVEGTRGIRKRGTDKLIF.

The V gene was left uncalled, and the J gene is TRDJ3. This CDR3 region has 10 residues. Here the CDR3 reads CSGDTRQMFF. The CDR3 DNA sequence: TGCTCCGGGGACACCCGACAGATGTTTTTC.

By sample share, this clone is medium-sized. The chain joins TRDV1 to TRDJ1; maybe TRDD3 (5 bases). The CDR3 has 20 amino acids. Trimming left V 2 bases short and J 1 base short, with 26 bases between. Looked up from germline, CDR1 is TSWWSYY and CDR2 is QGS. CDR3 residues: CALGEYPPGSGPRRTDKLIF. Here the CDR3 DNA reads TGTGCTCTTGGGGAATATCCGCCTGGGTCGGGGCCACGACGCACCGATAAACTCATCTTT.

In this sample, this clone is medium-sized. This chain joins TRDV2 and TRDJ3; TRDD3 agrees at 13 bases. CDR1 is GEAIGNYY and CDR2 is EKD in the germline V gene. The junction had 3 bases not matched to a gene; V was cut back by 2 bases and J by 0 bases. The CDR3 contains 19 residues. CDR3 amino acids: CACDILGDTSSWDTRQMFF. The CDR3, as DNA: TGTGCCTGTGACATACTGGGGGATACGAGCTCCTGGGACACCCGACAGATGTTTTTC.

On this clone: A far larger clone lies a single base away; this is likely a read error. The V gene is TRDV2, the J gene TRDJ3, with D perhaps TRDD3 (6 bases). This CDR3 contains 20 residues. Germline V gene lookup returns CDR1 GEAIGNYY and CDR2 EKD. The V and J ends lost 0 bases and 0 bases respectively, with 17 bases between them. Here the CDR3 reads CACDTVLGNLSSWDTRQMFF. The CDR3, as DNA: TGTGCCTGTGACACCGTACTGGGAAACCTTAGCTCCTGGGACACCCGACAGATGTTTTTC.

By frequency in the sample, this clone is medium-sized. In the same sample, other DNA sequences code for this CDR3. The genes are TRDV2 and TRDJ1; 13 nucleotides align to TRDD3. Germline lookup yields CDR1 GEAIGNYY and CDR2 EKD. CDR3 size: 16 residues. V lost 2 bases and J lost 0; bases outside the gene matches: 2. CDR3 amino acids: CACDKLGDTYTDKLIF. The CDR3 nucleotides are TGTGCCTGTGACAAACTGGGGGATACGTACACCGATAAACTCATCTTT.

The chain has TRDV2 and TRDJ3; maybe TRDD3 (6 bases). This CDR3 is built from 18 residues. The V and J ends lost 0 bases and 0 bases respectively, with 11 bases between them. Germline lookup yields CDR1 GEAIGNYY and CDR2 EKD. CDR3 DNA: TGTGCCTGTGACACCGTGGGGGGAAGCTCCTGGGACACCCGACAGATGTTTTTC. Encoded protein: CACDTVGGSSWDTRQMFF.

Remarks on this clone: This probably arose from a read error, given a far larger clone one base away. V usage is TRAV29/DV5 and J usage is TRDJ1, with TRDD3 identical over 8 bases. The CDR3 consists of 18 residues. The germline gives CDR1 NSMFDY, CDR2 ISSIKDK. The CDR3 sequence: CAASLDTGGSSYTNKLIF. CDR3 DNA sequence: TGTGCAGCAAGCTTAGATACTGGGGGTTCGTCGTACACCAATAAACTCATCTTT. The variable domain in full, with the rest retrieved from reference TRAV29/DV5 and TRDJ1, is DQQVKQNSPSLSVQEGRISILNCDYTNSMFDYFLWYKKYPAEGPTFLISISSIKDKNEDGRFTVFLNKSAKHLSLHIVPSQPGDSAVYFCAASLDTGGSSYTNKLIFGKGTRVTVEP.